The present T cell receptor beta chain was sequenced within a study of T-cell memory formation after mild COVID-19. V lost 0 bases and J lost 3; bases outside the gene matches: 3. CDR1 and CDR2 (germline): MNHEY, SVGAGI. This CDR3 has 17 amino acids. TCRdb reprocessed the 5' RACE reads with MiXCR, giving one entry per CDR3 protein. Of roughly 480,000 distinct CDR3 sequences in the sample, 20% to 25% were seen once. This clonotype was counted a single time. The TCR was taken from an adult woman who had mild COVID-19 (a few samples of this study predate the infection). Cell type and time point are not known. The source material was PBMCs or a T cell subset sorted from them (not recorded which). The rearrangement uses TRBV6-5 and TRBJ2-1, with 12 bases aligning to TRBD2. CDR3: CASSYSQTSGGYNEQFF. The CDR3, as DNA: TGTGCCAGCAGTTACTCGCAGACTAGCGGGGGCTACAATGAGCAGTTCTTC.